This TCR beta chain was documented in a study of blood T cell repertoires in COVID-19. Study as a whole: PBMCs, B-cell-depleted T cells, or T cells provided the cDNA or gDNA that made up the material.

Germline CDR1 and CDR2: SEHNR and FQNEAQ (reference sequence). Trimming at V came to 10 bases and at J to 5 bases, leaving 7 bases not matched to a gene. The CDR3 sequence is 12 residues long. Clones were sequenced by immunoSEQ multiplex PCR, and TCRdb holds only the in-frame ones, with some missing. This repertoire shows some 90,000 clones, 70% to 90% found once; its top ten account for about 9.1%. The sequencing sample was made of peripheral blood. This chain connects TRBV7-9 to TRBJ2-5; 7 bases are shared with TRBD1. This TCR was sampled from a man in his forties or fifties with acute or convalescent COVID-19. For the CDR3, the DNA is TGTGCCACGTACACAGGGGAGGAGACCCAGTACTTC. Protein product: CATYTGEETQYF.